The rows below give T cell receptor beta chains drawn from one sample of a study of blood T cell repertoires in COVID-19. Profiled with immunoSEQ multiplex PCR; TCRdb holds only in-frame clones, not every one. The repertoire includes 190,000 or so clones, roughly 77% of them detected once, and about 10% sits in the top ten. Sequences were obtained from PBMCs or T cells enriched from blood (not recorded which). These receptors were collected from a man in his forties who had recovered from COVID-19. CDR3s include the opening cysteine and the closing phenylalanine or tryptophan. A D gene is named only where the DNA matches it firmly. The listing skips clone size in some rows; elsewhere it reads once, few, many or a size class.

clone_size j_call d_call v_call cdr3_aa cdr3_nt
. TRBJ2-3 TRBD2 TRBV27 CASSLFPGGRGTDTQYF TGTGCCAGCAGCCTATTCCCGGGGGGGCGGGGCACAGATACGCAGTATTTT
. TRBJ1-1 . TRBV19 CASSIVRGGPEAFF TGTGCCAGTAGTATAGTGAGGGGGGGCCCTGAAGCTTTCTTT
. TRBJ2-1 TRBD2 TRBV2 CASRDLAGLYNEQFF TGTGCCAGCAGGGACCTAGCGGGCCTCTACAATGAGCAGTTCTTC
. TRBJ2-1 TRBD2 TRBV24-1 CATSVLGTSGYNEQFF TGTGCCACCAGTGTCCTAGGGACTAGCGGTTACAATGAGCAGTTCTTC
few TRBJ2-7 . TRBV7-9 CASSPMMRIDEQYF TGTGCCAGCAGCCCTATGATGAGGATCGACGAGCAGTACTTC
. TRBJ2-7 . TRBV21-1 CASRPLRDKNYEQYF TGTGCCAGCAGGCCCCTTCGGGACAAGAACTACGAGCAGTACTTC
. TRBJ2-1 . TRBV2 CASRRSSDSKFF TGTGCCAGCAGACGATCCTCAGACTCTAAGTTCTTC
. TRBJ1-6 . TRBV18 CASSRDRANSPLHF TGTGCCAGCTCTCGCGACAGAGCCAATTCACCCCTCCACTTT
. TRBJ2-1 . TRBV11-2 CASSLVRAVLHNEQFF TGTGCCAGCAGCTTAGTGCGGGCTGTCTTACACAATGAGCAGTTCTTC
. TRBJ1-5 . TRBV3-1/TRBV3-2 CASGSGVGNQPQHF TGTGCCAGCGGTTCAGGGGTCGGCAATCAGCCCCAGCATTTT
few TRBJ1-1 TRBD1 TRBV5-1 CASSPDRVGTEAFF TGCGCCAGCAGCCCGGACAGGGTTGGGACTGAAGCTTTCTTT
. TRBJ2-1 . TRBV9 CASSRPGGYNEQFF TGTGCCAGCAGCAGACCCGGGGGATACAATGAGCAGTTCTTC
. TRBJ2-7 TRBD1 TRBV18 CASSKTGGTTYEQYF TGTGCCAGCTCAAAAACAGGGGGCACCACCTACGAGCAGTACTTC
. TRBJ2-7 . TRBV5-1 CASYSTGSSYEQYF TGCGCCAGCTATTCAACAGGGAGCTCCTACGAGCAGTACTTC
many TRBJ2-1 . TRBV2 CASSEALAGYNEQFF TGTGCCAGCAGTGAAGCGCTTGCGGGCTACAATGAGCAGTTCTTC
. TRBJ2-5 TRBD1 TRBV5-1 CASGRTGEETQYF TGCGCCAGCGGGAGGACAGGGGAGGAGACCCAGTACTTC
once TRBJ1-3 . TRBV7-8 CASSLGDRSGNTIYF TGTGCCAGCAGCTTGGGAGATCGCTCTGGAAACACCATATATTTT
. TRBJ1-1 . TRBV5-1 CASSLGLREGTEAFF TGCGCCAGCAGCTTGGGACTCAGGGAAGGGACTGAAGCTTTCTTT
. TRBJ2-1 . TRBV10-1 CASSESTRAGEQFF TGCGCCAGCAGTGAGTCGACTCGGGCGGGAGAGCAGTTCTTC
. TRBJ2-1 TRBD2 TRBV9 CASSVSSGIYNEQFF TGTGCCAGCAGCGTTTCAAGCGGGATCTACAATGAGCAGTTCTTC
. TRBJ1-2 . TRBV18 CASSSSGLANYGYTF TGTGCCAGCTCATCATCAGGGTTAGCTAACTATGGCTACACCTTC
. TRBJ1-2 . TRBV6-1 CASSEYTVANYGYTF TGTGCCAGCAGTGAATATACTGTAGCTAACTATGGCTACACCTTC
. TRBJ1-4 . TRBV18 CASSRTATNEKLFF TGTGCCAGCTCCAGGACAGCAACTAATGAAAAACTGTTTTTT
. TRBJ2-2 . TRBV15 CATRGRVDTGELFF TGTGCCACCAGAGGCAGGGTAGACACCGGGGAGCTGTTTTTT
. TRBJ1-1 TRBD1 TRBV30 CAWSGRQGRTEAFF TGTGCCTGGAGCGGACGACAGGGTAGGACTGAAGCTTTCTTT
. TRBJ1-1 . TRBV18 CASSLSRVPEAFF TGTGCCAGCTCACTGAGCCGGGTCCCTGAAGCTTTCTTT
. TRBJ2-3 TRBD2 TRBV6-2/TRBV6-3 CASSYSRGGLAGDTQYF TGTGCCAGCAGTTACTCGCGGGGGGGCCTTGCTGGAGATACGCAGTATTTT
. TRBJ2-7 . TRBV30 CAWSVQPSYEQYF TGTGCCTGGAGTGTACAACCATCCTACGAGCAGTACTTC
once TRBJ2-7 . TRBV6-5 CASTHRDYEQYF TGTGCCAGCACCCACAGGGACTACGAGCAGTACTTC
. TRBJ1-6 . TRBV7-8 CASSLRFAGINSPLHF TGTGCCAGCAGCTTAAGATTCGCCGGGATAAATTCACCCCTCCACTTT
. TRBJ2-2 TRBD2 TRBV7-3 CASSLGGSGRGPNTGELFF TGTGCCAGCAGCTTAGGGGGTAGCGGGAGAGGCCCGAACACCGGGGAGCTGTTTTTT